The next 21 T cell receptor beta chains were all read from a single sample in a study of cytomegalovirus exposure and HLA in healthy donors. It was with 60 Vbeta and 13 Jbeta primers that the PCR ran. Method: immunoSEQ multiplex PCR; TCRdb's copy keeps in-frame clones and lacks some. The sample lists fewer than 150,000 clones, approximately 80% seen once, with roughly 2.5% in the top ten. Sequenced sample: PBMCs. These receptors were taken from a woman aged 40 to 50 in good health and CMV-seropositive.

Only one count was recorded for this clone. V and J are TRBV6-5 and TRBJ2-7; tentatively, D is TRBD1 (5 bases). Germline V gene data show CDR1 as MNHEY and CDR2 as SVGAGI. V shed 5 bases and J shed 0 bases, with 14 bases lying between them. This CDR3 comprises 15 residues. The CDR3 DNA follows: TGTGCCAGCAGTGGGGCACCGTGGGACTCCTACGAGCAGTACTTC. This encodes CASSGAPWDSYEQYF.

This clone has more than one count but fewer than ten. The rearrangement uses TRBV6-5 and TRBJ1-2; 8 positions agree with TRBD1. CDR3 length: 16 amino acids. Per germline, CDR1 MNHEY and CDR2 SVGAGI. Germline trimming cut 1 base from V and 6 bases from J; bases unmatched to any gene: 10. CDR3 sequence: CASSYYRGQAMDGYTF. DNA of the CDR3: TGTGCCAGCAGTTACTATAGGGGACAGGCGATGGATGGCTACACCTTC.

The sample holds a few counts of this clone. CDR3 residues: CSAEGGLAGGRSYNEQFF. CDR3 nucleotides: TGCAGCGCCGAAGGGGGACTAGCGGGAGGCCGCTCCTACAATGAGCAGTTCTTC. The V call is TRBV29-1, the J call TRBJ2-1; 15 bases are shared with TRBD2. CDR1 and CDR2 (germline): SQVTM, ANQGSEA. V was pared by 7 bases and J by 0 bases, with 10 bases of the junction left unmatched. The CDR3 has 18 amino acids.

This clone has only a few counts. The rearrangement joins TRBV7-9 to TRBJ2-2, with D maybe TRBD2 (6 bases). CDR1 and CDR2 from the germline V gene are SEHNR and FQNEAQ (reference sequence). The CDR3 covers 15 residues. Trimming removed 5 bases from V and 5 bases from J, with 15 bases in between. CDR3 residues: CASSRRGAATGELFF. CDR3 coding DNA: TGTGCCAGCAGCCGCCGCGGGGCGGCTACCGGGGAGCTGTTTTTT.

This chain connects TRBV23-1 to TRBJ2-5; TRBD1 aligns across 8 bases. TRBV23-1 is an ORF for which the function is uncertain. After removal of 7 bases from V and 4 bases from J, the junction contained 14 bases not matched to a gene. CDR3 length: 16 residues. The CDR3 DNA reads TGCGCCAGCACCTTCAGGGGGGACAGGAGGGGAGAGACCCAGTACTTC. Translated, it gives CASTFRGDRRGETQYF.

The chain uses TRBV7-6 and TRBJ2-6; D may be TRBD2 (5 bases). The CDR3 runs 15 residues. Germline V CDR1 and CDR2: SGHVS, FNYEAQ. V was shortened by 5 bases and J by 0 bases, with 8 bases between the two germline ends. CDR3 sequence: CASSRTSSGANVLTF. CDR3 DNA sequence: TGTGCCAGCAGCCGAACTAGCTCTGGGGCCAACGTCCTGACTTTC.

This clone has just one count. CDR3 in DNA: TGTGCCAGCAGCTTAGTAGGCGCAGCGGGCACTGAAGCTTTCTTT. This codes for CASSLVGAAGTEAFF. This chain connects TRBV7-9 to TRBJ1-1; D call uncertain. Trimming cost V 1 base and J 4 bases, with 13 bases left between them. Germline values: CDR1 SEHNR, CDR2 FQNEAQ (reference sequence). The CDR3 covers 15 residues.

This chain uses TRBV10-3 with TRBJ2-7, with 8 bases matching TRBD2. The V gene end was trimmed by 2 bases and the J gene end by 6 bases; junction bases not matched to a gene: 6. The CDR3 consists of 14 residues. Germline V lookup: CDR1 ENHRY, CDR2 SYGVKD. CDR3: CAISEREGPREQYF. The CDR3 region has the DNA TGTGCCATCAGTGAGCGGGAGGGCCCTCGCGAGCAGTACTTC.

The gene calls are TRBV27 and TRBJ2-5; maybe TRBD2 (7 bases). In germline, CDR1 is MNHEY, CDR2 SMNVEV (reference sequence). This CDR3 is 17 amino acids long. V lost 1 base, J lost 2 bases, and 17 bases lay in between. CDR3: CASSLLRSAGAQETQYF. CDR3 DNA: TGTGCCAGCAGTTTATTACGGTCGGCGGGGGCTCAAGAGACCCAGTACTTC.

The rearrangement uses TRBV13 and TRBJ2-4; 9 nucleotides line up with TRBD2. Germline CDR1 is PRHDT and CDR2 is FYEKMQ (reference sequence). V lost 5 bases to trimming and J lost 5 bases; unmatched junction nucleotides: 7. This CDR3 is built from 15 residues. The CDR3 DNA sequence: TGTGCCAGCAGCCGGGCTAGCGGGAACCAAAACATTCAGTACTTC. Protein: CASSRASGNQNIQYF.

The CDR3 sequence is CASSLVAGAKYNEQFF. CDR3 in DNA: TGTGCCAGCAGCTTAGTGGCGGGGGCCAAATACAATGAGCAGTTCTTC. The gene calls are TRBV7-9 and TRBJ2-1; perhaps TRBD2 as D (7 bases). This CDR3 spans 16 amino acids. Germline CDR1 is SEHNR and CDR2 is FQNEAQ (reference sequence). V lost 1 base to trimming and J lost 4 bases, with 14 bases between them.

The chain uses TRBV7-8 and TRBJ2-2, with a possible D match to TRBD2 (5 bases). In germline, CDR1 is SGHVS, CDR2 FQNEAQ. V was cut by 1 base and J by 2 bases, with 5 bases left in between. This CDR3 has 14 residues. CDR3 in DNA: TGTGCCAGCAGCTTAGGGACTAACACCGGGGAGCTGTTTTTT. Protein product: CASSLGTNTGELFF.

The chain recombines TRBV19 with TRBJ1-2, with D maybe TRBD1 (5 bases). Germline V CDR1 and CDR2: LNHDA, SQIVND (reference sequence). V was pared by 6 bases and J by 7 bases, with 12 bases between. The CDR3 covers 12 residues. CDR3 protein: CASSVRGSGYTF. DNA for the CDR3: TGTGCCAGTAGCGTAAGGGGAAGTGGCTACACCTTC.

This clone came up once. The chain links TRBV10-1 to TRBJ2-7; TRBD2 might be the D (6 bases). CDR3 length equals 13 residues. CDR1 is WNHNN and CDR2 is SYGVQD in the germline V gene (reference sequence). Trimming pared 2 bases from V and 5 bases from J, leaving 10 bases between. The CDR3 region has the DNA TGCGCCAGCAGTGAGACGGGACTCCACGAGCAGTACTTC. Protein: CASSETGLHEQYF.

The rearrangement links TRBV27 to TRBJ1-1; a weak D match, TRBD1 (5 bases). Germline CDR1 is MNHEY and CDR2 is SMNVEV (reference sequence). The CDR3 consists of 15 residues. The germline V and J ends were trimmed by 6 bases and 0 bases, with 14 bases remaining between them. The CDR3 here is CASSLRAAVNTEAFF. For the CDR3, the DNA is TGTGCCAGCAGCCTCAGGGCCGCGGTGAACACTGAAGCTTTCTTT.

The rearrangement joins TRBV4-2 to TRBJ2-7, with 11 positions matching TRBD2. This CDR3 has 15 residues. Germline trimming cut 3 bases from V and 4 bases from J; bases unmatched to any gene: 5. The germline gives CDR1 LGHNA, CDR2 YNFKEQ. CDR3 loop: CASSQGLAAAYEQYF. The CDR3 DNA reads TGTGCCAGCAGCCAGGGACTAGCGGCAGCATACGAGCAGTACTTC.

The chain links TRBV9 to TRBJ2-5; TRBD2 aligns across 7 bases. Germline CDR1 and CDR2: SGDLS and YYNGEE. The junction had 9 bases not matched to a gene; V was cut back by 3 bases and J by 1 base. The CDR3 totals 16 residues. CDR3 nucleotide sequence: TGTGCCAGCAGCGGAACGATGGGGAGGGCCCAAGAGACCCAGTACTTC. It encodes CASSGTMGRAQETQYF.

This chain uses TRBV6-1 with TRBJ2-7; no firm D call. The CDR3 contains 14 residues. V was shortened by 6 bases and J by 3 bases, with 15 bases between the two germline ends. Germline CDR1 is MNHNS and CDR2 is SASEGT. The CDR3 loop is CASRETARNYEQYF. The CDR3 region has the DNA TGTGCCAGCAGGGAGACGGCGAGAAACTACGAGCAGTACTTC.

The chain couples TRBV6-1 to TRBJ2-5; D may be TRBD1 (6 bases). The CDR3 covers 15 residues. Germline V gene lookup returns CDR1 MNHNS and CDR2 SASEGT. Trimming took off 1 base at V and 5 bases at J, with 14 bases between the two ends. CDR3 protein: CASSEGTVVGETQYF. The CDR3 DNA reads TGTGCCAGCAGTGAAGGGACAGTCGTAGGGGAGACCCAGTACTTC.

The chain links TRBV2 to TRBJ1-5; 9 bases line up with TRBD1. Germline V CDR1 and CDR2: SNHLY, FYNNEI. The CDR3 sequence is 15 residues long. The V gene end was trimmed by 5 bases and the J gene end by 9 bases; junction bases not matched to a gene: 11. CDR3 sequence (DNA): TGTGCCAGCAGTAGGGACAGGGACTCGTTAGGGCCCCAGCATTTT. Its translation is CASSRDRDSLGPQHF.

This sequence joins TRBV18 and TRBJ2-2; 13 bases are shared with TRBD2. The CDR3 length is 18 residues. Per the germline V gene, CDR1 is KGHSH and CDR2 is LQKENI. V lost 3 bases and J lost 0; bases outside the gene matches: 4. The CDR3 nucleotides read TGTGCCAGCTCACCCGGACTAGCGGGGGCCACGAACACCGGGGAGCTGTTTTTT. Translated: CASSPGLAGATNTGELFF.